The 30 T cell receptor beta chains in this list originate from one sample, sequenced in a study of blood T cell repertoires in COVID-19. The data were produced by immunoSEQ multiplex PCR, yet TCRdb's version contains in-frame clones alone and is incomplete. The sample records fewer than 350,000 clones, roughly 90% being singletons. The sample consisted of PBMCs or T cells enriched from blood (not recorded which). All receptors come from a middle-aged woman with acute COVID-19.

V is TRBV12-3 or TRBV12-4 and J is TRBJ1-5; D not certain. Trimming cost V 8 bases and J 7 bases, with 12 bases left between them. The CDR3 contains 12 residues. The CDR3 protein is CASRIPGQPQHF. In DNA, the CDR3 is TGTGCCAGCCGAATTCCGGGGCAGCCCCAGCATTTT.

The rearrangement links TRBV4-2 to TRBJ1-1; tentatively, D is TRBD1 (5 bases). Germline CDR1 and CDR2: LGHNA and YNFKEQ. CDR3 length equals 13 residues. V was shortened by 0 bases and J by 3 bases, with 5 bases between the two germline ends. The CDR3 reads CASSQDRDTEAFF. CDR3 DNA: TGTGCCAGCAGCCAAGACAGGGACACTGAAGCTTTCTTT.

V gene TRBV5-6 combines with J gene TRBJ1-2; 7 bases map to TRBD1. V was pared by 3 bases and J by 8 bases, with 10 bases of the junction left unmatched. The CDR3 sequence is 14 residues long. From germline, CDR1 is SGHDT and CDR2 YYEEEE. The CDR3 sequence is CASSSQGGSIGYTF. The CDR3 DNA sequence: TGTGCCAGCAGCTCCCAAGGGGGCTCTATAGGCTACACCTTC.

V gene TRBV21-1 combines with J gene TRBJ1-1; TRBD1, the table's D call, was not compared with the DNA. TRBV21-1 is recorded as a pseudogene. CDR3 length: 13 residues. CDR3 sequence: CASKGTGLPEAFF. In DNA, the CDR3 is TGTGCCAGCAAGGGGACAGGGTTGCCTGAAGCTTTCTTT.

The CDR3 DNA follows: TGTGCCAGCAGCTTTAAGCCCCAAGAGGATGAGCAGTTCTTC. Protein product: CASSFKPQEDEQFF. The chain has TRBV11-2 and TRBJ2-1; D is unresolved. Germline CDR1 and CDR2: SGHAT and FQNNGV. The CDR3 contains 14 residues. V lost 3 bases to trimming and J lost 8 bases, with 14 bases between them.

This clone was counted a few times. The J gene is TRBJ1-2, the V gene TRBV2, with 10 bases identical to TRBD1. The length of the CDR3 is 16 residues. Germline values: CDR1 SNHLY, CDR2 FYNNEI. V trimming: 6 bases; J trimming: 2 bases; junction bases outside the gene matches: 9. CDR3 nucleotides: TGTGCCAGCAGCGCCCGACAGGGGGCGACCAACTATGGCTACACCTTC. Protein product: CASSARQGATNYGYTF.

The chain links TRBV12-3 or TRBV12-4 to TRBJ1-1; unclear D gene. This CDR3 contains 13 residues. Trimming shortened V by 9 bases and J by 0 bases, and 11 bases separated the two germline ends. CDR3 nucleotides: TGTGCCAGAGAACATGTCATGAACACTGAAGCTTTCTTT. This gives the protein CAREHVMNTEAFF.

V is TRBV9 and J is TRBJ1-6, with TRBD1 matching 8 bases. V lost 3 bases and J lost 9; bases outside the gene matches: 17. Germline assignment: CDR1 SGDLS and CDR2 YYNGEE. The CDR3 has 18 amino acids. Written as DNA, the CDR3 is TGTGCCAGCAGCGCCACCCCTTATACCGGGACAGGTTTTTCACCCCTCCACTTT. Protein: CASSATPYTGTGFSPLHF.

The rearrangement links TRBV6-5 to TRBJ1-5; TRBD1 agrees at 9 bases. The length of the CDR3 is 15 residues. The ends lost 7 bases at V and 4 bases at J; junction bases unmatched: 8. CDR1 and CDR2 (germline): MNHEY, SVGAGI. CDR3 residues: CASKPWDRANQPQHF. The CDR3 DNA reads TGTGCCAGCAAACCCTGGGACAGGGCAAATCAGCCCCAGCATTTT.

V and J are TRBV11-2 and TRBJ2-1; TRBD2 agrees at 9 bases. CDR1 is SGHAT and CDR2 is FQNNGV in the germline V gene. This CDR3 region has 16 residues. Losses at the gene ends were 5 bases for V and 4 bases for J; bases not matched to a gene: 9. The CDR3 reads CASSPPASGVYNEQFF. The CDR3 region has the DNA TGTGCCAGCAGCCCCCCGGCTAGCGGGGTTTACAATGAGCAGTTCTTC. Filled out from reference TRBV11-2 and TRBJ2-1, the complete variable domain reads EAGVAQSPRYKIIEKRQSVAFWCNPISGHATLYWYQQILGQGPKLLIQFQNNGVVDDSQLPKDRFSAERLKGVDSTLKIQPAKLEDSAVYLCASSPPASGVYNEQFFGPGTRLTVL.

The rearrangement uses TRBV28 and TRBJ1-1, with 8 bases identical to TRBD1. Germline CDR1 and CDR2: MDHEN and SYDVKM. The CDR3 sequence is 15 residues long. V shed 3 bases and J 5 bases; nucleotides not matched to a gene: 8. CDR3 DNA: TGTGCCAGCAGTTTGGGAGACAGGGGCCGAACTGAAGCTTTCTTT. The encoded protein is CASSLGDRGRTEAFF.

The rearrangement joins TRBV5-1 to TRBJ2-3; D possibly corresponds to TRBD2 (6 bases). The germline V gene has CDR1 SGHRS and CDR2 YFSETQ. Trimming took 5 bases from V and 3 from J, leaving 13 bases between them. This CDR3 contains 14 residues. As DNA, the CDR3 is TGCGCCAGCAGGGCGGGCGGGGTGACAGATACGCAGTATTTT. Protein: CASRAGGVTDTQYF.

This rearrangement joins TRBV11-2 to TRBJ2-7; TRBD1 aligns across 8 bases. CDR1 is SGHAT and CDR2 is FQNNGV in the germline V gene. The junction had 2 bases not matched to a gene; V was cut back by 5 bases and J by 2 bases. CDR3 length: 13 amino acids. CDR3 bases: TGTGCCAGCAGCCCAGGGGGCGCCTACGAGCAGTACTTC. Its translation: CASSPGGAYEQYF.

The rearrangement joins TRBV19 to TRBJ2-1; 7 bases are shared with TRBD2. Germline V lookup: CDR1 LNHDA, CDR2 SQIVND (reference sequence). The length of the CDR3 is 16 residues. V trimming: 5 bases; J trimming: 6 bases; junction bases outside the gene matches: 13. The CDR3 nucleotides read TGTGCCAGTAGTTCTCCCGGACTAGTCTCTTTCAATGAGCAGTTCTTC. It codes for CASSSPGLVSFNEQFF.

V gene TRBV6-1 combines with J gene TRBJ1-2, with 11 bases identical to TRBD1. There are 16 residues in the CDR3. The V segment lost 0 bases and the J segment 8 bases; nucleotides outside the gene matches: 8. The V gene's germline CDR1 is MNHNS and CDR2 SASEGT. CDR3 DNA sequence: TGTGCCAGCAGTGAAGCTGCTCCCGGGACAGGGGGAGGCTACACCTTC. Amino acids: CASSEAAPGTGGGYTF.

The chain links TRBV7-9 to TRBJ2-3; 7 bases are shared with TRBD2. CDR1 is SEHNR and CDR2 is FQNEAQ in the germline V gene (reference sequence). V was clipped by 6 bases and J by 0 bases; unmatched bases: 6. There are 15 residues in the CDR3. Here the CDR3 DNA reads TGTGCCAGCAGGTTCAGTAGCGGGAGCACAGATACGCAGTATTTT. Encoded protein: CASRFSSGSTDTQYF.

V gene TRBV19 combines with J gene TRBJ2-7, with a possible D match to TRBD2 (6 bases). The CDR3 contains 15 residues. V lost 1 base and J 1 base, leaving 11 bases between the germline ends. The germline V gene has CDR1 LNHDA and CDR2 SQIVND (reference sequence). The CDR3 protein is CASSIGRGSSYEQYF. The DNA for the CDR3 is TGTGCCAGTAGTATAGGGCGGGGCTCATCCTACGAGCAGTACTTC.

The chain has TRBV19 and TRBJ2-3, with 8 bases lining up with TRBD1. The CDR3 has 16 amino acids. The J segment lost 7 bases and the V segment lost 6 bases, leaving 15 bases of the junction unmatched. CDR1 LNHDA and CDR2 SQIVND come from the germline V gene (reference sequence). CDR3 in DNA: TGTGCCAGTAGCTCCCTCCCGGGACAGGCGGTGAATACGCAGTATTTT. Translation gives CASSSLPGQAVNTQYF.

The chain has TRBV2 and TRBJ2-1; 11 bases align to TRBD2. CDR3 size: 20 residues. Unmatched junction bases numbered 16, after V lost 6 bases and J lost 0 bases. Germline-derived CDR1 and CDR2 are SNHLY and FYNNEI. CDR3 residues: CASRAGGTSGPLSSYNEQFF. CDR3 nucleotide sequence: TGTGCCAGCAGAGCCGGGGGGACTAGCGGCCCTTTAAGCTCCTACAATGAGCAGTTCTTC.

V is TRBV29-1 and J is TRBJ1-1; D unresolved. Germline loops: CDR1 SQVTM, CDR2 ANQGSEA. The CDR3 extends over 11 amino acids. Trimming cost V 5 bases and J 5 bases, with 9 bases left between them. The CDR3 nucleotides are TGCAGCGTTACGGAGGTGACTGAAGCTTTCTTT. Encoded protein: CSVTEVTEAFF. Combining the CDR3 with reference TRBV29-1 and TRBJ1-1 gives the whole variable domain SAVISQKPSRDICQRGTSLTIQCQVDSQVTMMFWYRQQPGQSLTLIATANQGSEATYESGFVIDKFPISRPNLTFSTLTVSNMSPEDSSIYLCSVTEVTEAFFGQGTRLTVV.

V is TRBV10-3 and J is TRBJ1-2; D remains unclear. This CDR3 comprises 13 residues. With 8 bases removed from V and 5 bases from J, the gap between germline ends came to 15 bases. Germline CDR1 ENHRY, CDR2 SYGVKD. Here the CDR3 reads CAISGGREYGYTF. DNA of the CDR3: TGTGCCATCTCCGGAGGTAGGGAATATGGCTACACCTTC.

V and J are TRBV11-2 and TRBJ2-7, with TRBD1 matching over 9 bases. The J segment lost 1 base and the V segment lost 5 bases, leaving 6 bases of the junction unmatched. Germline V gene data show CDR1 as SGHAT and CDR2 as FQNNGV. This CDR3 has 15 amino acids. CDR3 loop: CASSHGQGLSYEQYF. The CDR3 coding sequence is TGTGCCAGCAGCCATGGACAGGGGTTGTCCTACGAGCAGTACTTC.

V and J are TRBV11-1 and TRBJ2-7; D remains unclear. The CDR3 totals 14 residues. The germline V and J ends were trimmed by 2 bases and 1 base, with 9 bases remaining between them. Germline V gene lookup returns CDR1 SGHAT and CDR2 FQDESV (reference sequence). The DNA of the CDR3 is TGTGCCAGCAGCTTACTGCCGAGTTCCTACGAGCAGTACTTC. Translation: CASSLLPSSYEQYF.

The V gene is TRBV28, the J gene TRBJ2-3; D perhaps matches TRBD1 (6 bases). The V end lost 4 bases, the J end lost 6 bases, and 11 bases lay between the germline ends. This CDR3 region has 13 residues. Germline CDR1 MDHEN, CDR2 SYDVKM. CDR3 region: CASSWPRGDTQYF. As DNA, the CDR3 is TGTGCCAGCAGTTGGCCCAGGGGTGATACGCAGTATTTT. The whole variable domain, remainder taken from reference TRBV28 and TRBJ2-3, is DVKVTQSSRYLVKRTGEKVFLECVQDMDHENMFWYRQDPGLGLRLIYFSYDVKMKEKGDIPEGYSVSREKKERFSLILESASTNQTSMYLCASSWPRGDTQYFGPGTRLTVL.

The chain couples TRBV4-2 to TRBJ2-7, with D possibly matching TRBD2 (5 bases). The germline V gene encodes CDR1 LGHNA and CDR2 YNFKEQ. The CDR3 is 16 amino acids. V lost 1 base to trimming and J lost 1 base, with 14 bases between them. The CDR3 protein is CASSQGHRDPSYEQYF. The CDR3 DNA reads as TGTGCCAGCAGCCAAGGACACCGGGATCCTTCCTACGAGCAGTACTTC.

The CDR3 nucleotides are TGTGCCAGCAGCCCCCCCGAGGAGACTGAAGCTTTCTTT. It encodes CASSPPEETEAFF. This chain links TRBV11-3 with TRBJ1-1; D unresolved. The V end was cut by 5 bases, the J end by 5 bases, with 12 bases between. This CDR3 has 13 residues. Germline CDR1 is SGHNT and CDR2 is YENEEA.

The V gene is TRBV3-1 (or the pseudogene TRBV3-2), the J gene TRBJ1-2, with D possibly TRBD1 on 6 matching bases. From germline, CDR1 is LGHDT and CDR2 YNNKEL (reference sequence). The CDR3 loop spans 14 amino acids. Trimming stripped 5 bases from V and 0 bases from J, with 10 bases between. The CDR3 nucleotides read TGTGCCAGCAGCTTGGACAGTCCTAACTATGGCTACACCTTC. Translation: CASSLDSPNYGYTF.

The chain joins TRBV5-1 to TRBJ1-5; 7 positions agree with TRBD1. Germline assignment: CDR1 SGHRS and CDR2 YFSETQ. The ends lost 2 bases at V and 0 bases at J; junction bases unmatched: 2. This CDR3 spans 15 amino acids. This CDR3 is CASSLGDSSNQPQHF. The CDR3 region has the DNA TGCGCCAGCAGCTTAGGGGACAGTAGCAATCAGCCCCAGCATTTT.

V gene TRBV10-1 combines with J gene TRBJ2-7; 7 nucleotides align to TRBD2. CDR3 length: 16 amino acids. With 10 bases clipped from V and 0 bases from J, the junction kept 15 bases outside the gene matches. Germline values: CDR1 WNHNN, CDR2 SYGVQD (reference sequence). The CDR3 loop reads CANAKGGGPRSYEQYF. In DNA, the CDR3 is TGCGCCAACGCTAAGGGCGGGGGACCACGCTCCTACGAGCAGTACTTC.

About this clone itself: Other DNA sequences from this sample encode an identical CDR3 as well. This chain joins TRBV5-4 and TRBJ2-1; 9 bases are shared with TRBD2. Per germline, CDR1 SGHNT and CDR2 YYREEE (reference sequence). V lost 0 bases and J lost 5; bases outside the gene matches: 3. This CDR3 comprises 15 residues. CDR3 sequence: CASSLEGLAHNEQFF. CDR3 DNA: TGTGCCAGCAGCTTGGAGGGACTAGCCCACAATGAGCAGTTCTTC.